Presented here are 29 T cell receptor beta chains from one specimen sequenced in a study of control samples from healthy donors and cancer patients. Sequencing was performed with immunoSEQ multiplex PCR; in TCRdb, only in-frame clones are kept and a portion is missing. The table records approximately 210,000 clones, 90% to 95% of them present only once. Input material: blood. Source of these receptors: a man younger than 45 in good health.

The chain is built from TRBV6-7 and TRBJ1-2; 9 nucleotides line up with TRBD1. TRBV6-7 is given ORF status, its function remaining uncertain. The trim removed 0 bases at V and 8 bases at J, leaving 7 bases unmatched. The CDR3 is 15 residues long. The CDR3 here is CASSYSSTGGNGYTF. DNA for the CDR3: TGTGCCAGCAGTTACTCTTCAACAGGGGGCAACGGCTACACCTTC.

DNA for the CDR3: TGTGCCAGCAGCTTGGGGAGCCTACGGGGAGAGACCCAGTACTTC. It translates to CASSLGSLRGETQYF. The genes are TRBV11-2 and TRBJ2-5; weak D call: TRBD2 (5 bases). V was clipped by 3 bases and J by 4 bases, with 15 bases between them. The CDR3 sequence is 15 residues long. CDR1 SGHAT and CDR2 FQNNGV come from the germline V gene.

J is TRBJ2-3 and V is TRBV9, with a possible D match to TRBD1 (5 bases). The V end lost 0 bases, the J end lost 3 bases, and 14 bases lay between the germline ends. This CDR3 has 16 amino acids. The germline V gene encodes CDR1 SGDLS and CDR2 YYNGEE. CDR3 sequence (DNA): TGTGCCAGCAGCGTAGAGGATAGGGGTGGAACAGATACGCAGTATTTT. Translation gives CASSVEDRGGTDTQYF.

The chain combines TRBV18 with TRBJ2-3; 8 bases map to TRBD1. Trimming removed 5 bases from V and 3 bases from J; junction bases left unmatched: 10. Germline CDR1 and CDR2: KGHSH and LQKENI. CDR3 length equals 16 residues. CDR3 amino acids: CASSTRTGRGTDTQYF. CDR3 bases: TGTGCCAGCTCAACTCGGACAGGGAGAGGAACAGATACGCAGTATTTT.

The chain uses TRBV5-8 and TRBJ2-1, with D maybe TRBD2 (5 bases). This CDR3 spans 12 amino acids. Germline assignment: CDR1 SGHTS and CDR2 YDEGEE. Deletions cut 4 bases from V and 9 bases from J, with 11 bases between. CDR3 nucleotide sequence: TGTGCCAGCAGCCCAAGGAGGATTGAGCAGTTCTTC. As protein: CASSPRRIEQFF.

The rearrangement uses TRBV5-4 and TRBJ2-6; D uncertain. Germline CDR1 SGHNT, CDR2 YYREEE (reference sequence). V lost 1 base to trimming and J lost 0 bases, with 8 bases between them. This CDR3 is 16 amino acids long. The CDR3 protein is CASSLFQISGANVLTF. The CDR3 DNA reads as TGTGCCAGCAGCTTGTTTCAGATCTCTGGGGCCAACGTCCTGACTTTC.

This clone came up a few times. V gene TRBV6-5 combines with J gene TRBJ1-2; a weak D match, TRBD1 (5 bases). The V gene lost 5 bases and the J gene lost 2 bases, with 15 bases spanning the gap. Germline V CDR1 and CDR2: MNHEY, SVGAGI. There are 15 residues in the CDR3. CDR3 DNA: TGTGCCAGCAGTATCACACTCGGGGCGAACTATGGCTACACCTTC. It yields the protein CASSITLGANYGYTF.

The chain joins TRBV19 to TRBJ2-3; perhaps TRBD2 as D (6 bases). V dropped 4 bases and J dropped 5 bases, with 16 bases sitting between them. The CDR3 covers 15 residues. Germline lookup yields CDR1 LNHDA and CDR2 SQIVND (reference sequence). In DNA, the CDR3 is TGTGCCAGTAGTAACCCTAGGAGGGGTGGAGATACGCAGTATTTT. This translates into CASSNPRRGGDTQYF.

This sequence joins TRBV5-1 and TRBJ2-7; 11 positions agree with TRBD1. Germline CDR1 SGHRS, CDR2 YFSETQ. V was pared by 6 bases and J by 4 bases, with 9 bases of the junction left unmatched. The CDR3 runs to 15 residues. CDR3 sequence: CASTTGTGGIYEQYF. In DNA, the CDR3 is TGCGCCAGCACTACCGGGACAGGGGGTATTTACGAGCAGTACTTC.

There are a few counts of this clone. The chain carries TRBV19 and TRBJ2-1; D call uncertain. The CDR3 runs 14 residues. The germline V and J ends were trimmed by 6 bases and 0 bases, with 9 bases remaining between them. Germline-derived CDR1 and CDR2 are LNHDA and SQIVND (reference sequence). This chain's CDR3 is CASRSKGSYNEQFF. The CDR3 region has the DNA TGTGCCAGTAGGTCGAAGGGCTCCTACAATGAGCAGTTCTTC.

V usage is TRBV7-9 and J usage is TRBJ2-3; D might be TRBD1 or TRBD2, each matching 6 bases. V gave up 2 bases and J gave up 4 bases, with 10 bases separating them. This CDR3 is 14 amino acids long. The germline V gene encodes CDR1 SEHNR and CDR2 FQNEAQ (reference sequence). The CDR3 loop reads CASSLHGGADTQYF. CDR3 bases: TGTGCCAGCAGCTTACACGGGGGCGCAGATACGCAGTATTTT.

The V call is TRBV5-4, the J call TRBJ1-4; unclear D gene. CDR1 and CDR2 from the germline V gene are SGHNT and YYREEE (reference sequence). The V end lost 2 bases, the J end lost 4 bases, and 6 bases lay between the germline ends. CDR3 length: 13 residues. CDR3 DNA: TGTGCCAGCAGCTTACAGAATAATGAAAAACTGTTTTTT. Protein sequence: CASSLQNNEKLFF. Full variable domain (missing parts from reference TRBV5-4 and TRBJ1-4): ETGVTQSPTHLIKTRGQQVTLRCSSQSGHNTVSWYQQALGQGPQFIFQYYREEENGRGNFPPRFSGLQFPNYSSELNVNALELDDSALYLCASSLQNNEKLFFGSGTQLSVL.

V is TRBV3-1 (or the pseudogene TRBV3-2) and J is TRBJ1-4, with TRBD1 as a possible D gene (5 bases). The CDR3 is 15 amino acids. V was cut by 3 bases and J by 8 bases, with 16 bases left in between. In germline, CDR1 is LGHDT, CDR2 YNNKEL (reference sequence). As DNA, the CDR3 is TGTGCCAGCAGCCACCAACAGGTCCCTCGCGAAAAACTGTTTTTT. Its translation: CASSHQQVPREKLFF.

The rearrangement links TRBV27 to TRBJ1-2; 8 positions match TRBD1. V trimming: 3 bases; J trimming: 6 bases; junction bases outside the gene matches: 6. Germline values: CDR1 MNHEY, CDR2 SMNVEV (reference sequence). The CDR3 length is 14 residues. CDR3 protein: CASSFRQGKDGYTF. CDR3 bases: TGTGCCAGCAGTTTTAGACAGGGGAAGGATGGCTACACCTTC.

The genes are TRBV6-5 and TRBJ2-2; D may be TRBD1 (6 bases). This CDR3 has 15 residues. Germline assignment: CDR1 MNHEY and CDR2 SVGAGI. V lost 6 bases and J 1 base, leaving 12 bases between the germline ends. The CDR3 nucleotides are TGTGCCAGCAGCCCAAGGACAGTGAACACCGGGGAGCTGTTTTTT. Translation gives CASSPRTVNTGELFF.

V usage is TRBV5-1 and J usage is TRBJ2-1; 8 bases map to TRBD1. CDR1 is SGHRS, CDR2 YFSETQ, per germline. The CDR3 consists of 17 residues. With V trimmed by 0 bases and J by 4 bases, 9 bases remained unmatched. The CDR3 protein is CASSLGGRGQAYNEQFF. CDR3 DNA: TGCGCCAGCAGCTTGGGGGGGCGGGGACAGGCTTACAATGAGCAGTTCTTC.

V and J are TRBV19 and TRBJ2-1, with unresolved D. The germline V gene encodes CDR1 LNHDA and CDR2 SQIVND (reference sequence). The CDR3 is 15 residues long. The V gene lost 4 bases and the J gene lost 9 bases, with 19 bases spanning the gap. Written as DNA, the CDR3 is TGTGCCAGTAGTACCAACGAGGCAGCCCGGCGTGAGCAGTTCTTC. This translates into CASSTNEAARREQFF.

The rearrangement joins TRBV7-2 to TRBJ2-7; TRBD2 matches 7 bases. J lost 4 bases, V lost 4 bases, and 13 bases had no gene match. CDR3 length equals 16 residues. In germline, CDR1 is SGHTA, CDR2 FQGNSA. The CDR3 DNA sequence: TGTGCCAGCAGCTCCCCGCCCGGACTAGTACCTTACGAGCAGTACTTC. The encoded protein is CASSSPPGLVPYEQYF.

A note on this clone: The sample has other DNA sequences that encode this CDR3 too. The chain has TRBV7-9 and TRBJ1-5; the match to TRBD1 covers 9 bases. This CDR3 contains 15 residues. Losses at the gene ends were 5 bases for V and 2 bases for J; bases not matched to a gene: 4. From germline, CDR1 is SEHNR and CDR2 FQNEAQ (reference sequence). The CDR3 DNA follows: TGTGCCAGCAGCCTTGACAGGGGGGGCAATCAGCCCCAGCATTTT. This gives the protein CASSLDRGGNQPQHF.

The DNA of the CDR3 is TGTGCCAGCAGCCCCCTAGCACTGAACACTGAAGCTTTCTTT. It translates to CASSPLALNTEAFF. The V gene is TRBV5-6, the J gene TRBJ1-1; D unresolved. This CDR3 is built from 14 residues. In germline, CDR1 is SGHDT, CDR2 YYEEEE. Deletions cut 4 bases from V and 0 bases from J, with 10 bases between.

This clone was seen only once. Other nucleotide sequences in the sample specify the same CDR3. This chain links TRBV6-5 with TRBJ1-5; D remains ambiguous. Looked up from germline, CDR1 is MNHEY and CDR2 is SVGAGI. The CDR3 is made up of 13 amino acids. Trimming left V 1 base short and J 6 bases short, with 7 bases between. In DNA form, the CDR3 reads TGTGCCAGCAGTTACTTGGGAGGTCAGCCCCAGCATTTT. Encoded protein: CASSYLGGQPQHF.

The V gene is TRBV5-6, the J gene TRBJ2-3, with 9 bases that match TRBD1. Germline CDR1 reads SGHDT; CDR2 reads YYEEEE. The CDR3 loop spans 15 amino acids. J gave up 3 bases and V 2 bases, and 4 bases lay outside the gene matches. In DNA, the CDR3 is TGTGCCAGCAGCTTCGGACAGGGGCGTACAGATACGCAGTATTTT. As protein: CASSFGQGRTDTQYF.

This chain connects TRBV2 to TRBJ2-3, with TRBD2 matching over 9 bases. Trimming cost V 5 bases and J 1 base; bases outside gene matches: 4. Germline V lookup: CDR1 SNHLY, CDR2 FYNNEI. This CDR3 is built from 15 residues. The CDR3 nucleotides read TGTGCCAGCAGTCTTCGGACTAGCGGCACAGATACGCAGTATTTT. Translation gives CASSLRTSGTDTQYF.

The chain recombines TRBV6-2 or TRBV6-3 with TRBJ2-7; the match to TRBD1 covers 7 bases. Germline CDR1 MNHEY, CDR2 SVGEGT. Germline trimming cut 6 bases from V and 3 bases from J; bases unmatched to any gene: 5. This CDR3 region has 13 residues. The DNA of the CDR3 is TGTGCCAGCAGCCCCCGACAGGGCTACGAGCAGTACTTC. Translated, it gives CASSPRQGYEQYF.

The chain couples TRBV19 to TRBJ1-1; D may be TRBD1 (5 bases). Trimming took 5 bases from V and 7 from J, leaving 26 bases between them. This CDR3 has 17 residues. Germline assignment: CDR1 LNHDA and CDR2 SQIVND (reference sequence). CDR3 DNA sequence: TGTGCCAGTAGTCCCCGCGCAGGGAGGGCTCAGGTAGATGAAGCTTTCTTT. Its protein is CASSPRAGRAQVDEAFF.

CDR3 coding DNA: TGTGCCAGCAGCGACGGCTACACTGAAGCTTTCTTT. As protein: CASSDGYTEAFF. The chain is built from TRBV2 and TRBJ1-1; D gene ambiguous. The CDR3 is 12 residues long. Trimming left V 6 bases short and J 3 bases short, with 8 bases between. Germline lookup yields CDR1 SNHLY and CDR2 FYNNEI.

This chain joins TRBV7-6 and TRBJ1-4; a possible D gene is TRBD1 (6 bases). The CDR3 spans 15 residues. The V gene lost 4 bases and the J gene lost 4 bases, with 13 bases spanning the gap. Germline assignment: CDR1 SGHVS and CDR2 FNYEAQ. The CDR3 nucleotides are TGTGCCAGCAGCTCAAGACAGGACGTTAATGAAAAACTGTTTTTT. Its protein is CASSSRQDVNEKLFF.

V usage is TRBV9 and J usage is TRBJ2-3; TRBD2 is a possible D gene (6 bases). Germline V gene sequence: CDR1 SGDLS, CDR2 YYNGEE. V was pared by 0 bases and J by 5 bases, with 13 bases between. There are 15 residues in the CDR3. This CDR3 is CASSVDGGSGDTQYF. The CDR3 nucleotides are TGTGCCAGCAGCGTAGATGGGGGGTCGGGAGATACGCAGTATTTT.

This chain joins TRBV19 and TRBJ1-5, with TRBD1 as a possible D gene (5 bases). The CDR3 contains 12 residues. The V gene lost 9 bases and the J gene lost 9 bases, with 15 bases spanning the gap. Germline V gene lookup returns CDR1 LNHDA and CDR2 SQIVND (reference sequence). The DNA for the CDR3 is TGTGCCAGCGACACAGGCCGTGGGCCCCAGCATTTT. Translation: CASDTGRGPQHF.